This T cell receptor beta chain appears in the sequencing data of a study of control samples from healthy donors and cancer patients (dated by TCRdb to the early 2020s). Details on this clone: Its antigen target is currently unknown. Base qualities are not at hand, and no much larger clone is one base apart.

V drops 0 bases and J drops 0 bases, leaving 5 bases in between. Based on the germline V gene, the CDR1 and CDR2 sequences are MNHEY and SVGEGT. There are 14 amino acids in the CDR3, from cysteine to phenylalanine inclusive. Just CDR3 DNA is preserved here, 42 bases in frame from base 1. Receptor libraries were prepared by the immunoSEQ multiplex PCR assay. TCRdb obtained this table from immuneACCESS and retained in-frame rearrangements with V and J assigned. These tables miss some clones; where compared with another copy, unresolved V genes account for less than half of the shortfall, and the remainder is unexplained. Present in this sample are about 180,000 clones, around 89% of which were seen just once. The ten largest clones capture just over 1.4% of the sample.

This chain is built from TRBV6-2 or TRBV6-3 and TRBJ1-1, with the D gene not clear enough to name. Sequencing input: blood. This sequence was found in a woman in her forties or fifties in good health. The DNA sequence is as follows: TGTGCCAGCAGTTACTCGGCCCTGAACACTGAAGCTTTCTTT. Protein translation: CASSYSALNTEAFF.